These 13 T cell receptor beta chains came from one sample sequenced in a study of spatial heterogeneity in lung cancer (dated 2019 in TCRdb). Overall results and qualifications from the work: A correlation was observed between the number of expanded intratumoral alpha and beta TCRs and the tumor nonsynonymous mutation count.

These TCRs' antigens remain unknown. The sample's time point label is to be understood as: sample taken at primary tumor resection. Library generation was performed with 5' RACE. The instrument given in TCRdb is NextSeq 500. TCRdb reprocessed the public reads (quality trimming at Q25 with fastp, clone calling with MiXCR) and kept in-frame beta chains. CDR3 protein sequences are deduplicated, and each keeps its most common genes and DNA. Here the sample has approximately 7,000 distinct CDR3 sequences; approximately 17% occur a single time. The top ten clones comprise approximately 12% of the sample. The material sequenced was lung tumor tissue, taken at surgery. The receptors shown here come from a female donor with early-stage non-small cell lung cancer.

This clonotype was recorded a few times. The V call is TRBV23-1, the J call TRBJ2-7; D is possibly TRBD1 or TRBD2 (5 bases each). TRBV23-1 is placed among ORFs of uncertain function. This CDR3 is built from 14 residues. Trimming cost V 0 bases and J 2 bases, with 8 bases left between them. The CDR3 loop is CASSQSGRTYEQYF. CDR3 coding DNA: TGCGCCAGCAGTCAATCGGGACGGACCTACGAGCAGTACTTC.

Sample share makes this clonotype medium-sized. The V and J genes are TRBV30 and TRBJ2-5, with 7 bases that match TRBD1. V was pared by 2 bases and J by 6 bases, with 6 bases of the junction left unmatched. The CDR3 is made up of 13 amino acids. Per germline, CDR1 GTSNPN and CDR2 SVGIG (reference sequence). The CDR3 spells CAWSQSGGKTQYF. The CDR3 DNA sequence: TGTGCCTGGAGTCAATCAGGGGGAAAGACCCAGTACTTC.

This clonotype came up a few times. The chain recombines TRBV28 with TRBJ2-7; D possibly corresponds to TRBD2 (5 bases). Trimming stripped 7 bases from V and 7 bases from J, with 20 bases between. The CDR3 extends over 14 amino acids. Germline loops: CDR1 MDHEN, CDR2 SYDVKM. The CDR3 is CASTLAPGMREQYF. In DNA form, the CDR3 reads TGTGCCAGCACCCTGGCTCCGGGGATGAGGGAGCAGTACTTC.

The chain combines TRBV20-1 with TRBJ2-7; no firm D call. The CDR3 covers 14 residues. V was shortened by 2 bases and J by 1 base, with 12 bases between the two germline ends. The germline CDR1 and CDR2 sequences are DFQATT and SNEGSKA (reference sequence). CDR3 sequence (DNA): TGCAGTGCTAGACCACTTCGCGGTTCCTACGAGCAGTACTTC. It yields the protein CSARPLRGSYEQYF.

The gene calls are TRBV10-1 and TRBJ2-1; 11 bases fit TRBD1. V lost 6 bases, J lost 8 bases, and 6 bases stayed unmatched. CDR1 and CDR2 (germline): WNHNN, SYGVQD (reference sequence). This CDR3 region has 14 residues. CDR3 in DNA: TGCGCCAGCAGGGGGGACAGGGGGGATTATGAGCAGTTCTTC. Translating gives CASRGDRGDYEQFF.

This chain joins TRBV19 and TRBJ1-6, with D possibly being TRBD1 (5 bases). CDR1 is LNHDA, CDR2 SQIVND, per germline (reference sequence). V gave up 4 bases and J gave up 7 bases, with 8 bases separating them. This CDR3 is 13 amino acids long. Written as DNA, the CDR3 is TGTGCCAGTAGTAAGGACAAGAATTCACCCCTCCACTTT. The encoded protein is CASSKDKNSPLHF.

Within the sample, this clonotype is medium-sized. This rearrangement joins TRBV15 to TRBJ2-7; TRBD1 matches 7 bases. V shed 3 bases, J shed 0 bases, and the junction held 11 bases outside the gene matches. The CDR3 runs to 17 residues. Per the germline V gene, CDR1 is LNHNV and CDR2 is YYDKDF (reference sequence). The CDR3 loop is CATSSNFDRASSYEQYF. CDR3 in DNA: TGTGCCACCAGCAGTAACTTTGACAGGGCGAGCTCCTACGAGCAGTACTTC.

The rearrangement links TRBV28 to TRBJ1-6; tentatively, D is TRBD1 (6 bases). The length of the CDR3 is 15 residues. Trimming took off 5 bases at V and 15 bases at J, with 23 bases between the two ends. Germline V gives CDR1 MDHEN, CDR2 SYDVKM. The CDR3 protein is CASSVGQWYIYDLHF. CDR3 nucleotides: TGTGCCAGCAGTGTCGGACAGTGGTACATTTATGACCTCCACTTT.

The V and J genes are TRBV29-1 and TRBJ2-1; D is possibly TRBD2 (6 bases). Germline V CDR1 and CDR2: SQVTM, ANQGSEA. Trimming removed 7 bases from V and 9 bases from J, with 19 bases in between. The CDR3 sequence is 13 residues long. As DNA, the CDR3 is TGCAGCGCCACTCCCGGAGGGTGGGGTGAGCAGTTCTTC. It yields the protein CSATPGGWGEQFF.

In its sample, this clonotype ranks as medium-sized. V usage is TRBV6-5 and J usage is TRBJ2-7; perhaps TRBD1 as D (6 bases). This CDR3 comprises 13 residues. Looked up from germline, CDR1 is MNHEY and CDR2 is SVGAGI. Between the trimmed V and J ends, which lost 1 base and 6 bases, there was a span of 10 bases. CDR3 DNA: TGTGCCAGCAGTTACTGGACAGAGTCCGAGCAGTACTTC. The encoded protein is CASSYWTESEQYF.

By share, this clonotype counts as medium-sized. The CDR3 loop reads CATSDTRTGDEQYF. CDR3 DNA sequence: TGTGCCACCAGTGATACGAGGACAGGGGACGAGCAGTACTTC. The chain employs TRBV24-1 and TRBJ2-7, with TRBD1 matching 9 bases. Germline CDR1 and CDR2: KGHDR and SFDVKD. The ends lost 3 bases at V and 5 bases at J; junction bases unmatched: 4. CDR3 length: 14 residues.

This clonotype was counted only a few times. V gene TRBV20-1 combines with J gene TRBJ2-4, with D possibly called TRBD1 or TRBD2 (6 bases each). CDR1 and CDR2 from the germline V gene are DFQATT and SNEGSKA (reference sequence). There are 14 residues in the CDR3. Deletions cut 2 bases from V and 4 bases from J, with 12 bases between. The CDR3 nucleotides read TGCAGTGCTAGACCGCAGGGGAGGAAAAACATTCAGTACTTC. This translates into CSARPQGRKNIQYF.

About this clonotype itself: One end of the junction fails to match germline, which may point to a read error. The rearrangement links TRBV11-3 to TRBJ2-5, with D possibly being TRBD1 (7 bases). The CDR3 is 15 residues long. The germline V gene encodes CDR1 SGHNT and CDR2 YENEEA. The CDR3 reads CANSLDGQGGETQYF. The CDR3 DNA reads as TGTGCCAACAGCTTAGATGGCCAGGGGGGAGAGACCCAGTACTTC.